This TCR beta chain was sequenced for a study of blood T cells in healthy people across ages. A second about 7 to 11 cycle PCR used barcoded and J-beta primers. Unique molecular identifiers of 12 random nucleotides labeled each cDNA. In TCRdb, the 5' RACE reads were re-called with MiXCR into one record per CDR3 protein. The profile shows around 990,000 distinct CDR3 sequences, roughly two fifths of them singletons. Isolation per sample recovered at least 6 million PBMCs. The germline CDR1 and CDR2 sequences are MNHNY and SVGAGI (reference sequence). The CDR3 spans 16 residues. With 1 base clipped from V and 2 bases from J, the junction kept 7 bases outside the gene matches. Details on this clonotype: Its target is unknown.

Study outcomes and limitations: Roughly linearly, TCR beta diversity per million T cells fell as age increased.

This TCR was recovered from a man between 18 and 35 years old in good health. The sample consisted of blood. This chain connects TRBV6-6 to TRBJ2-7, with TRBD1 identical over 8 bases. The CDR3 region has the DNA TGTGCCAGCAGTTACTTGGGTCAGGGGGCCCCCTACGAGCAGTACTTC. Residues: CASSYLGQGAPYEQYF.